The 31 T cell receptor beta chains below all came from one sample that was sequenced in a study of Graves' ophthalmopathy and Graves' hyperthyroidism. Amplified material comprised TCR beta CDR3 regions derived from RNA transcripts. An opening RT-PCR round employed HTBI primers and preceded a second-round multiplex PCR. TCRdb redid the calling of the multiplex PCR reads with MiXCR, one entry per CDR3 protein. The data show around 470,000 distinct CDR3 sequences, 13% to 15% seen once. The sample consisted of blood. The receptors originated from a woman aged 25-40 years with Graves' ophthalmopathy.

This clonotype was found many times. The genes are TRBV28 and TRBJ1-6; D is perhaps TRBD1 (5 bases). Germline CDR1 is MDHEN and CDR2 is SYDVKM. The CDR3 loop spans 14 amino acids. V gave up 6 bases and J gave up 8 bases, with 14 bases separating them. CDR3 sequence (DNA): TGTGCCAGCAGGAGCAGGGTTGTTGATTCACCCCTCCACTTT. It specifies CASRSRVVDSPLHF.

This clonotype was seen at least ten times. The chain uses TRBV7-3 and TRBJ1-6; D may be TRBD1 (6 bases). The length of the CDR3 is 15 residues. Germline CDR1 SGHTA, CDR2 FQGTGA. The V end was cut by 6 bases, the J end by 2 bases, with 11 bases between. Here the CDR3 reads CASRADSTYNSPLHF. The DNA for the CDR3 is TGTGCCAGCAGGGCGGACAGCACCTATAATTCACCCCTCCACTTT. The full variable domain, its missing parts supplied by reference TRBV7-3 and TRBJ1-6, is GAGVSQTPSNKVTEKGKYVELRCDPISGHTALYWYRQSLGQGPEFLIYFQGTGAADDSGLPNDRFFAVRPEGSVSTLKIQRTERGDSAVYLCASRADSTYNSPLHFGNGTRLTVT.

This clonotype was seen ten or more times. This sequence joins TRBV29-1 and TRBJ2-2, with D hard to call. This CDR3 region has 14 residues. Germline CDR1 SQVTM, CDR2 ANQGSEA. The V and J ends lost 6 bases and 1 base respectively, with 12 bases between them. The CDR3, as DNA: TGCAGCGTCATAACCTGGGGGAACACCGGGGAGCTGTTTTTT. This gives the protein CSVITWGNTGELFF.

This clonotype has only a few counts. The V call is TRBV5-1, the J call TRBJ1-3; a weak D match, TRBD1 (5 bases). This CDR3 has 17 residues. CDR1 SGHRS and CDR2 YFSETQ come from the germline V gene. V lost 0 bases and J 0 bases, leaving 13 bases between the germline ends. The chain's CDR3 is CASSLESRQTSGNTIYF. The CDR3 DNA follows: TGCGCCAGCAGCTTGGAATCCAGACAGACCTCTGGAAACACCATATATTTT.

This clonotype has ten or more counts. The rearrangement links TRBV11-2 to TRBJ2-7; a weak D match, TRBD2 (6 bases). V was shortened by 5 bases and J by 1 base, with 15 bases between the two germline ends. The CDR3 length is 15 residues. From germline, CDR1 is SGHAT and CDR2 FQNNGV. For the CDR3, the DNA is TGTGCCAGCAGCCCGGCCCCCGGGGGTTCCTACGAGCAGTACTTC. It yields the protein CASSPAPGGSYEQYF.

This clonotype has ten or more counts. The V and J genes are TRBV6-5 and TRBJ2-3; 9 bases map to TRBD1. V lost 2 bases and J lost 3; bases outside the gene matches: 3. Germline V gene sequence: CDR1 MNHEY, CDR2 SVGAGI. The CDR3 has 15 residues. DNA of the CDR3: TGTGCCAGCAGTTACGGGACAGGGTCAACAGATACGCAGTATTTT. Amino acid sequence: CASSYGTGSTDTQYF.

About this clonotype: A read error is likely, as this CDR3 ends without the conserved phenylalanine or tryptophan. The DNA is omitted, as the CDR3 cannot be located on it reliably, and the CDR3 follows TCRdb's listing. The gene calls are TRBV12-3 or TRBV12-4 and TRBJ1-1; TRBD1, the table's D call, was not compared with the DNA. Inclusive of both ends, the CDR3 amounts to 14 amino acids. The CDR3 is CASSLWDSNTEALV.

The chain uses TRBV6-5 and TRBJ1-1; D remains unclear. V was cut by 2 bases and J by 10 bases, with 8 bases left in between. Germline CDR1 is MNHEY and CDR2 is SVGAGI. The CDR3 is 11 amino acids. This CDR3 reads CASSYRLGAFF. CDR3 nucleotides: TGTGCCAGCAGTTACCGGTTAGGAGCTTTCTTT.

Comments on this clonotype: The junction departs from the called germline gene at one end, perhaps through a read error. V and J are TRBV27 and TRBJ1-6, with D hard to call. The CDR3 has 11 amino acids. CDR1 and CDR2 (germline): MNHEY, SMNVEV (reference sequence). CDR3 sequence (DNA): TGTTCCAGTGCCGCCAGGTCGCGCCTCCACTTT. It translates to CSSAARSRLHF.

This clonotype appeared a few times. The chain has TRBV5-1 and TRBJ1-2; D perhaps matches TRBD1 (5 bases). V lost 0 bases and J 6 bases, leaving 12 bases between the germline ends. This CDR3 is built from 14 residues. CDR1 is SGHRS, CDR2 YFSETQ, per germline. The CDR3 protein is CASSLGGAPDGYTF. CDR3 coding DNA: TGCGCCAGCAGCTTGGGAGGGGCCCCCGATGGCTACACCTTC. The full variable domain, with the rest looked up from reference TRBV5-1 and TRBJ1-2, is KAGVTQTPRYLIKTRGQQVTLSCSPISGHRSVSWYQQTPGQGLQFLFEYFSETQRNKGNFPGRFSGRQFSNSRSEMNVSTLELGDSALYLCASSLGGAPDGYTFGSGTRLTVV.

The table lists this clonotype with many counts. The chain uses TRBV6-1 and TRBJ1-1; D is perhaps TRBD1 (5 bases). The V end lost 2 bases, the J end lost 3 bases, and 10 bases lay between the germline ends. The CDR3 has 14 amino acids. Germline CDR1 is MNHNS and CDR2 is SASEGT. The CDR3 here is CASSENWGDTEAFF. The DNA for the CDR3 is TGTGCCAGCAGTGAAAACTGGGGGGACACTGAAGCTTTCTTT.

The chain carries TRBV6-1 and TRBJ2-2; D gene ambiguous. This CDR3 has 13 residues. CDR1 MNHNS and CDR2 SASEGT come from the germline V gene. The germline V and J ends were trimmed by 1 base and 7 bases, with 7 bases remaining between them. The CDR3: CASSEDRDGELFF. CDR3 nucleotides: TGTGCCAGCAGTGAAGATCGCGACGGGGAGCTGTTTTTT.

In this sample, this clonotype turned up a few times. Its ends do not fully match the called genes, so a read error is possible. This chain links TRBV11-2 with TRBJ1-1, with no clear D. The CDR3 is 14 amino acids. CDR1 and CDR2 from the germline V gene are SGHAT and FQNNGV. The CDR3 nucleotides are TGTGCCAGCAGCCTTGTAGGTCCCAACACTGAAGCTTGCTTT. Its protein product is CASSLVGPNTEACF.

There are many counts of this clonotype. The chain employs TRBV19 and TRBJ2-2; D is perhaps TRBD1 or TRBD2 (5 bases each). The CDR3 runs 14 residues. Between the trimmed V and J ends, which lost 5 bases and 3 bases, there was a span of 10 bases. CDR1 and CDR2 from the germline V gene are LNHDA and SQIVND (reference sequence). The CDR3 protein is CASSSGTYTGELFF. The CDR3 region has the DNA TGTGCCAGTAGTTCCGGGACCTACACCGGGGAGCTGTTTTTT.

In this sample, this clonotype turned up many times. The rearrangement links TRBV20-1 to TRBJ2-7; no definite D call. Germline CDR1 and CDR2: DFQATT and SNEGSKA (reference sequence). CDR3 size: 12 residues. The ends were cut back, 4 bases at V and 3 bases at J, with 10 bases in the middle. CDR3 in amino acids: CSATAADYEQYF. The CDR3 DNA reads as TGCAGTGCTACGGCGGCAGACTACGAGCAGTACTTC.

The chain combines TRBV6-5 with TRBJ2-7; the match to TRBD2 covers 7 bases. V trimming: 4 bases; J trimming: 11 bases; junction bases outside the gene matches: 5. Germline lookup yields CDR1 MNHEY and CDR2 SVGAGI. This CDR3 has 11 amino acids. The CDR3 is CASSSQAGEYF. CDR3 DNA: TGTGCCAGCAGTTCCCAGGCGGGGGAGTACTTC.

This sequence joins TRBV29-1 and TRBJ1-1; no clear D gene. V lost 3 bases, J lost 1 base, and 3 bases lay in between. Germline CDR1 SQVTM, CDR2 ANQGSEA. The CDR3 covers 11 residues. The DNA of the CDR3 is TGCAGCGTTGAGGGGAACACTGAAGCTTTCTTT. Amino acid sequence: CSVEGNTEAFF. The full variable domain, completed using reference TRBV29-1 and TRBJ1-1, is SAVISQKPSRDICQRGTSLTIQCQVDSQVTMMFWYRQQPGQSLTLIATANQGSEATYESGFVIDKFPISRPNLTFSTLTVSNMSPEDSSIYLCSVEGNTEAFFGQGTRLTVV.

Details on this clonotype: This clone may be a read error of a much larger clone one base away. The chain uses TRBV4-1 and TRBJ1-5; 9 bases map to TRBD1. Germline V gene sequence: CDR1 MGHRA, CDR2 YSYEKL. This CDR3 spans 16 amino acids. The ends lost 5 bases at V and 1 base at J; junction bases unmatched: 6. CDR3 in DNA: TGCGCCAGCAGCGAAGCAGACAGGGGGAGCAATCAGCCCCAGCATTTT. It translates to CASSEADRGSNQPQHF.

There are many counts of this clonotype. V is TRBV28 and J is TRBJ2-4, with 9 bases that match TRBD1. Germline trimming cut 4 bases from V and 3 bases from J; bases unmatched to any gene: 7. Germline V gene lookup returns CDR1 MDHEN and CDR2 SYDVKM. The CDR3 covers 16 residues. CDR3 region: CASSWNTGGGKNIQYF. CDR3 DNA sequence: TGTGCCAGCAGTTGGAACACAGGGGGCGGCAAAAACATTCAGTACTTC.

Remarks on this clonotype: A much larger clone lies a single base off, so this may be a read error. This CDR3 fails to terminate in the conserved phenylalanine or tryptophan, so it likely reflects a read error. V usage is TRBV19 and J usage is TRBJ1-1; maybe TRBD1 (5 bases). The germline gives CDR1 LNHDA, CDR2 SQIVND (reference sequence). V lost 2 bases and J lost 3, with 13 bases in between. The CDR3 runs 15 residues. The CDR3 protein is CASSIWGESDTEAFV. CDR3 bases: TGTGCCAGTAGTATATGGGGCGAGAGCGACACTGAAGCTTTCGTT.

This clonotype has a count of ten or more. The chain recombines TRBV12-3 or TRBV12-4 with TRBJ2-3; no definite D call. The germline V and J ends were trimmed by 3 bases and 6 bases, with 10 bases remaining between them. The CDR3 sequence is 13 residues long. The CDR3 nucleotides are TGTGCCAGCAGTTTCTACAGTTCGGATACGCAGTATTTT. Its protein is CASSFYSSDTQYF.

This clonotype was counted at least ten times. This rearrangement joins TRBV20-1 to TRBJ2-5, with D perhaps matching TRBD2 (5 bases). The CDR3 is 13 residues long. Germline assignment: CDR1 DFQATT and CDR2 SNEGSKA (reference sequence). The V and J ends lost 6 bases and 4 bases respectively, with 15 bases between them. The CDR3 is CSAFVWELETQYF. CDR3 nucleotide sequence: TGCAGTGCATTTGTTTGGGAGTTAGAGACCCAGTACTTC.

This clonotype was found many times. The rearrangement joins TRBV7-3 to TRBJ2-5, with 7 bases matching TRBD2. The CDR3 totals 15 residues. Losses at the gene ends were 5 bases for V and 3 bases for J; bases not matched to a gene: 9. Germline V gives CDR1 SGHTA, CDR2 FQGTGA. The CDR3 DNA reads TGTGCCAGCAGCCAGATGCCGGGGGGAAAAGAGACCCAGTACTTC. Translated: CASSQMPGGKETQYF.

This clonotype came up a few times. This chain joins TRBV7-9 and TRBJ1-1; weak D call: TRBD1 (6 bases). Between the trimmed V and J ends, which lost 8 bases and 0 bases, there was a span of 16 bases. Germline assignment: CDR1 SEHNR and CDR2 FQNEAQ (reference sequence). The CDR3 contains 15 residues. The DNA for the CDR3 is TGTGCCAGCCAGACGCCCGACAGGATGAACACTGAAGCTTTCTTT. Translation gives CASQTPDRMNTEAFF. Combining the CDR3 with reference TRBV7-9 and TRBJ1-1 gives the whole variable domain DTGVSQNPRHKITKRGQNVTFRCDPISEHNRLYWYRQTLGQGPEFLTYFQNEAQLEKSRLLSDRFSAERPKGSFSTLEIQRTEQGDSAMYLCASQTPDRMNTEAFFGQGTRLTVV.

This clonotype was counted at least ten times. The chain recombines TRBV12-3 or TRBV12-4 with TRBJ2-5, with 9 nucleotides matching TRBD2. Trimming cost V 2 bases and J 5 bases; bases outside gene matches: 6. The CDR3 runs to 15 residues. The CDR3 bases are TGTGCCAGCAGTTTACAAGCGGGGGGAGGTGAGACCCAGTACTTC. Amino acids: CASSLQAGGGETQYF.

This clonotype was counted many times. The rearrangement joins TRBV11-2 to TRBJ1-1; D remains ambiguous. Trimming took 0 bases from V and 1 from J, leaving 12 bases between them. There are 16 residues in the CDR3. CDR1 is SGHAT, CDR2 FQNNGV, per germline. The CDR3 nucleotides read TGTGCCAGCAGCTTAGATCCTACTGGGAGGAACACTGAAGCTTTCTTT. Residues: CASSLDPTGRNTEAFF.

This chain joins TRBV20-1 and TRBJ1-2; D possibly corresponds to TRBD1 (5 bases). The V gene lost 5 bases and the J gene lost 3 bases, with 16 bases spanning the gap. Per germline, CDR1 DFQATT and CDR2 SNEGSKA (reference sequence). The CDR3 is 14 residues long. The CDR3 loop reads CSAPEWGRDYGYTF. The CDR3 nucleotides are TGCAGTGCTCCCGAATGGGGGAGAGACTATGGCTACACCTTC.

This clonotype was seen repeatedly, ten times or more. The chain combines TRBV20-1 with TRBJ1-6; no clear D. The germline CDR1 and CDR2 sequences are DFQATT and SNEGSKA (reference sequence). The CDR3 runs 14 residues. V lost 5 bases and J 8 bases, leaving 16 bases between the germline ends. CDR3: CSASRRFGDSPLHF. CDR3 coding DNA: TGCAGTGCTTCGCGGAGGTTTGGGGATTCACCCCTCCACTTT.

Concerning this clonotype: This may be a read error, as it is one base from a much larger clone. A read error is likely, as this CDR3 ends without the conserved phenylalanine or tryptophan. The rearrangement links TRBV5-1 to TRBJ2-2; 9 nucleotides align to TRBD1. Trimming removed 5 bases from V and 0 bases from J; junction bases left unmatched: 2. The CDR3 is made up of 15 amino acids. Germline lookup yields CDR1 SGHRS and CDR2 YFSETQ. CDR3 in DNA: TGCGCCAGCAGACGACAGGGGGCGAACACCGGGGAGCTGTTTTCT. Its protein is CASRRQGANTGELFS.

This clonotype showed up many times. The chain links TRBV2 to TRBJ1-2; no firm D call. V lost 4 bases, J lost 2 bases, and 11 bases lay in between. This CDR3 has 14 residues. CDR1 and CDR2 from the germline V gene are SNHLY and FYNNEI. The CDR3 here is CASSVGAVNYGYTF. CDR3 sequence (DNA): TGTGCCAGCAGTGTGGGAGCGGTAAACTATGGCTACACCTTC.

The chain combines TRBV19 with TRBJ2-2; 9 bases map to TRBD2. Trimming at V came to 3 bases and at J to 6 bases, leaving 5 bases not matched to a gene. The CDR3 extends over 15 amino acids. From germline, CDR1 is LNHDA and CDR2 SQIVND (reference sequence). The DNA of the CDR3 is TGTGCCAGTAGTATCTCTAGCGGGAAGCCCGGGGAGCTGTTTTTT. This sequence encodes CASSISSGKPGELFF.